Each of the 22 T cell receptor beta chains below was sequenced from the same sample in a study of shared clonotypes between healthy human individuals. Method: immunoSEQ multiplex PCR; TCRdb's copy keeps in-frame clones and lacks some. The repertoire consists of about 2 million clones, with approximately 94% occurring once and the leading ten covering roughly 1.1%. Naive CD8 cells lacked CD45RO and underwent positive selection for CCR7, leaving out terminally differentiated effector memory CD45RA+ cells. Source material: naive CD8+ T cells sorted from blood. Receptors were obtained from a man aged 18 to 30 in good health.

The chain combines TRBV28 with TRBJ1-2; a weak D match, TRBD1 (6 bases). V lost 4 bases and J 3 bases, leaving 15 bases between the germline ends. The germline V gene has CDR1 MDHEN and CDR2 SYDVKM. CDR3 length: 15 amino acids. CDR3 sequence: CASSSAQGWDYGYTF. The CDR3 DNA reads TGTGCCAGCAGTTCTGCACAGGGTTGGGACTATGGCTACACCTTC.

This chain connects TRBV5-6 to TRBJ2-7; maybe TRBD1 (6 bases). CDR3 length: 17 amino acids. Germline CDR1 SGHDT, CDR2 YYEEEE. The V end was cut by 1 base, the J end by 8 bases, with 25 bases between. The CDR3 sequence is CASSLKGERGVIYKQYF. In DNA form, the CDR3 reads TGTGCCAGCAGCTTGAAGGGGGAGAGAGGGGTGATATATAAGCAGTACTTC.

The count of this clone is one. The rearrangement joins TRBV7-2 to TRBJ2-1; 7 nucleotides line up with TRBD2. V shed 6 bases and J 2 bases; nucleotides not matched to a gene: 16. There are 18 residues in the CDR3. From germline, CDR1 is SGHTA and CDR2 FQGNSA. The CDR3 reads CASSSQPQLAATYNEQFF. In DNA form, the CDR3 reads TGTGCCAGCAGTTCCCAGCCCCAGCTAGCGGCAACCTACAATGAGCAGTTCTTC.

The CDR3 region has the DNA TGTGCCACCGGCGGGGTGGGAGAGACCCAGTACTTC. The encoded protein is CATGGVGETQYF. The chain joins TRBV25-1 to TRBJ2-5, with D perhaps TRBD2 (6 bases). This CDR3 is built from 12 residues. Germline V CDR1 and CDR2: MGHDK, SYGVNS. The germline V and J ends were trimmed by 10 bases and 4 bases, with 13 bases remaining between them. The variable domain in full, with the rest retrieved from reference TRBV25-1 and TRBJ2-5, is EADIYQTPRYLVIGTGKKITLECSQTMGHDKMYWYQQDPGMELHLIHYSYGVNSTEKGDLSSESTVSRIRTEHFPLTLESARPSHTSQYLCATGGVGETQYFGPGTRLLVL.

The V and J genes are TRBV5-6 and TRBJ2-7; TRBD2 aligns across 13 bases. V was clipped by 0 bases and J by 3 bases; unmatched bases: 6. CDR1 and CDR2 from the germline V gene are SGHDT and YYEEEE. This CDR3 comprises 17 residues. The CDR3 sequence: CASSLETSGRVLYEQYF. The CDR3 nucleotides are TGTGCCAGCAGCTTGGAAACTAGCGGGAGGGTCCTCTACGAGCAGTACTTC.

This clone was detected only once. Other DNA sequences within the sample encode an identical CDR3. The chain joins TRBV6-5 to TRBJ2-5; the match to TRBD2 covers 13 bases. This CDR3 comprises 15 residues. V lost 6 bases, J lost 2 bases, and 3 bases stayed unmatched. Per the germline V gene, CDR1 is MNHEY and CDR2 is SVGAGI. The CDR3 DNA is TGTGCCAGCAGCCGGACTAGCGGGAGTCAAGAGACCCAGTACTTC. It translates to CASSRTSGSQETQYF.

The CDR3 coding sequence is TGTGCTACGGGACAGCAGGTATACAATGAGCAGTTCTTC. It codes for CATGQQVYNEQFF. This chain links TRBV19 with TRBJ2-1, with 7 bases aligning to TRBD1. This CDR3 is built from 13 residues. In germline, CDR1 is LNHDA, CDR2 SQIVND (reference sequence).

The chain has TRBV5-4 and TRBJ1-1; unclear D gene. V was clipped by 2 bases and J by 4 bases, with 12 bases between them. The V gene's germline CDR1 is SGHNT and CDR2 YYREEE (reference sequence). This CDR3 has 14 residues. CDR3 in DNA: TGTGCCAGCAGCTTCCAGAGTGGGAGCACTGAAGCTTTCTTT. Encoded protein: CASSFQSGSTEAFF.

CDR3 loop: CASTFGGEHYEQYF. The CDR3 coding sequence is TGTGCCAGCACCTTCGGGGGGGAGCACTACGAGCAGTACTTC. The chain has TRBV2 and TRBJ2-7; 8 nucleotides align to TRBD2. Unmatched junction bases numbered 8, after V lost 7 bases and J lost 3 bases. Looked up from germline, CDR1 is SNHLY and CDR2 is FYNNEI. The CDR3 length is 14 residues.

This chain joins TRBV7-9 and TRBJ1-1; D not resolved. Looked up from germline, CDR1 is SEHNR and CDR2 is FQNEAQ (reference sequence). This CDR3 is 12 amino acids long. V lost 8 bases and J lost 0, with 7 bases in between. CDR3 protein: CASSEVNTEAFF. The DNA for the CDR3 is TGTGCCAGCTCTGAGGTGAACACTGAAGCTTTCTTT.

The V and J genes are TRBV27 and TRBJ1-1; D is perhaps TRBD1 (5 bases). The CDR3 has 14 residues. Trimming pared 8 bases from V and 2 bases from J, leaving 15 bases between. Germline-derived CDR1 and CDR2 are MNHEY and SMNVEV (reference sequence). CDR3 sequence (DNA): TGTGCCAGCTGGGACCTGAGAGGTAACACTGAAGCTTTCTTT. As protein: CASWDLRGNTEAFF.

Turning to this clone: Distinct nucleotide sequences in the sample also encode this CDR3. This chain uses TRBV7-9 with TRBJ2-5; D unresolved. The germline V gene has CDR1 SEHNR and CDR2 FQNEAQ (reference sequence). The ends were cut back, 0 bases at V and 4 bases at J, with 3 bases in the middle. This CDR3 contains 12 residues. As DNA, the CDR3 is TGTGCCAGCAGCTTAGCTGGAGAGACCCAGTACTTC. As protein: CASSLAGETQYF.

The CDR3, as DNA: TGCGCCAGCAGCCAGGGGAGCGGGGGAAGCATCACCGGGGAGCTGTTTTTT. It specifies CASSQGSGGSITGELFF. The genes are TRBV4-1 and TRBJ2-2; 8 positions match TRBD2. The CDR3 extends over 17 amino acids. Germline-derived CDR1 and CDR2 are MGHRA and YSYEKL. J was trimmed by 4 bases and V by 3 bases; bases with no gene match: 10.

The chain joins TRBV7-3 to TRBJ2-3, with D possibly being TRBD1 (5 bases). The CDR3 has 13 amino acids. Trimming pared 2 bases from V and 6 bases from J, leaving 9 bases between. Germline V lookup: CDR1 SGHTA, CDR2 FQGTGA. The CDR3 bases are TGTGCCAGCAGCTTAGTACAGGAGGATACGCAGTATTTT. It is translated as CASSLVQEDTQYF.

The V gene is TRBV7-2, the J gene TRBJ2-7; TRBD2 agrees at 7 bases. The ends lost 5 bases at V and 3 bases at J; junction bases unmatched: 10. The CDR3 has 15 amino acids. Germline CDR1 and CDR2: SGHTA and FQGNSA. CDR3 sequence: CASSPGLPGLYEQYF. For the CDR3, the DNA is TGTGCCAGCAGCCCGGGACTACCGGGTCTCTACGAGCAGTACTTC. The full variable domain, with the rest looked up from reference TRBV7-2 and TRBJ2-7, is GAGVSQSPSNKVTEKGKDVELRCDPISGHTALYWYRQSLGQGLEFLIYFQGNSAPDKSGLPSDRFSAERTGGSVSTLTIQRTQQEDSAVYLCASSPGLPGLYEQYFGPGTRLTVT.

On this clone: Other DNA sequences from this sample encode an identical CDR3 as well. The chain has TRBV5-6 and TRBJ2-1, with D possibly matching TRBD2 (6 bases). CDR1 is SGHDT, CDR2 YYEEEE, per germline. This CDR3 has 14 amino acids. The V end lost 2 bases, the J end lost 0 bases, and 6 bases lay between the germline ends. CDR3 protein: CASSFGSSYNEQFF. The CDR3 DNA follows: TGTGCCAGCAGCTTCGGGAGCTCCTACAATGAGCAGTTCTTC.

This clone was found a few times. V gene TRBV2 combines with J gene TRBJ1-6; the D is unclear. This CDR3 contains 12 residues. V was pared by 3 bases and J by 11 bases, with 8 bases between. Germline values: CDR1 SNHLY, CDR2 FYNNEI. CDR3 bases: TGTGCCAGCAGTGATAGGGAGCCACCCCTCCACTTT. This encodes CASSDREPPLHF.

The gene calls are TRBV4-1 and TRBJ2-3; 9 bases line up with TRBD2. Germline V gene lookup returns CDR1 MGHRA and CDR2 YSYEKL. This CDR3 comprises 16 residues. With V trimmed by 0 bases and J by 8 bases, 9 bases remained unmatched. Here the CDR3 DNA reads TGCGCCAGCAGCCAAGAGAGAGCGGGGGGTCTCGGTACGCAGTATTTT. Translation: CASSQERAGGLGTQYF.

The V call is TRBV7-9, the J call TRBJ1-6, with unresolved D. This CDR3 spans 17 amino acids. Trimming shortened V by 1 base and J by 4 bases, and 14 bases separated the two germline ends. Germline CDR1 and CDR2: SEHNR and FQNEAQ (reference sequence). CDR3 coding DNA: TGTGCCAGCAGCTTAGAAGGTCGGGCCGTTTATAATTCACCCCTCCACTTT. Translated: CASSLEGRAVYNSPLHF.

Concerning this clone: The sample has other DNA sequences that encode this CDR3 too. This chain joins TRBV6-5 and TRBJ2-3, with TRBD1 matching 9 bases. Trimming cost V 5 bases and J 0 bases; bases outside gene matches: 0. From germline, CDR1 is MNHEY and CDR2 SVGAGI. CDR3 length: 14 residues. The CDR3 DNA is TGTGCCAGCAGTGGGACAGGGAGCACAGATACGCAGTATTTT. Protein product: CASSGTGSTDTQYF.

This chain uses TRBV19 with TRBJ2-7; no clear D. Trimming took off 4 bases at V and 0 bases at J, with 13 bases between the two ends. This CDR3 spans 15 amino acids. Germline assignment: CDR1 LNHDA and CDR2 SQIVND (reference sequence). The CDR3 protein is CASSKDPGFSYEQYF. The CDR3 nucleotides are TGTGCCAGTAGTAAGGACCCAGGCTTCTCCTACGAGCAGTACTTC.

This clone was seen a few times. This sequence joins TRBV30 and TRBJ1-1, with D perhaps matching TRBD1 (6 bases). Germline V lookup: CDR1 GTSNPN, CDR2 SVGIG (reference sequence). The length of the CDR3 is 12 residues. V shed 5 bases and J shed 1 base, with 8 bases lying between them. CDR3: CAWGQSNTEAFF. CDR3 in DNA: TGTGCCTGGGGACAGTCGAACACTGAAGCTTTCTTT.